A single sample is the source of the 24 T cell receptor beta chains below, sequenced in a study of vaccination effects on CD4 cells after COVID-19. The data were produced by immunoSEQ multiplex PCR, yet TCRdb's version contains in-frame clones alone and is incomplete. The sample holds about 40,000 clones, 55% to 80% seen once. Their cognate antigens are unknown. Following culture for around 9 days, CD4+ T cells were isolated. Either the BNT162b2 or mRNA-1273 vaccine was given to participants in two doses. The input for sequencing was CD4+ T cells from PBMCs cultured without peptide, taken after COVID-19 vaccination. All receptors come from a human donor who received a COVID-19 vaccine.

This clone was detected once. V gene TRBV5-8 combines with J gene TRBJ2-5; TRBD2 is a possible D gene (6 bases). The ends were cut back, 0 bases at V and 2 bases at J, with 14 bases in the middle. Germline lookup yields CDR1 SGHTS and CDR2 YDEGEE. The CDR3 extends over 16 amino acids. CDR3 amino acids: CASSLAGSGGQETQYF. The CDR3 DNA reads as TGTGCCAGCAGCTTGGCCGGAAGCGGAGGGCAAGAGACCCAGTACTTC.

The CDR3 DNA follows: TGCGCCAGCAGTTTAGCCGATGTCACCGGGGAGCTGTTTTTT. Its protein is CASSLADVTGELFF. The chain uses TRBV5-1 and TRBJ2-2; D not resolved. The germline V and J ends were trimmed by 5 bases and 4 bases, with 12 bases remaining between them. Germline V gives CDR1 SGHRS, CDR2 YFSETQ. The CDR3 runs to 14 residues.

V is TRBV5-1 and J is TRBJ2-7, with D perhaps matching TRBD1 (6 bases). V lost 2 bases and J lost 0, with 9 bases in between. Germline CDR1 reads SGHRS; CDR2 reads YFSETQ. The CDR3 is made up of 14 amino acids. CDR3 protein: CASSFGQPSYEQYF. DNA for the CDR3: TGCGCCAGCAGCTTTGGACAGCCCTCCTACGAGCAGTACTTC. The whole variable domain, remainder taken from reference TRBV5-1 and TRBJ2-7, is KAGVTQTPRYLIKTRGQQVTLSCSPISGHRSVSWYQQTPGQGLQFLFEYFSETQRNKGNFPGRFSGRQFSNSRSEMNVSTLELGDSALYLCASSFGQPSYEQYFGPGTRLTVT.

This clone was seen only once. The chain carries TRBV6-5 and TRBJ2-7, with TRBD1 matching over 9 bases. CDR1 is MNHEY, CDR2 SVGAGI, per germline. The CDR3 covers 15 residues. The V and J ends lost 7 bases and 3 bases, in that order; junction bases with no gene match: 10. CDR3 DNA: TGTGCCAGCACCGACCGACAGGGGGGAATCTACGAGCAGTACTTC. Translation: CASTDRQGGIYEQYF.

The gene calls are TRBV10-3 and TRBJ2-1; 12 bases align to TRBD2. V shed 5 bases and J 4 bases; nucleotides not matched to a gene: 3. Germline V gene data show CDR1 as ENHRY and CDR2 as SYGVKD. This CDR3 is 15 amino acids long. The CDR3 DNA reads as TGTGCCATCAGTTGGACTAGCGGGGAGTACAATGAGCAGTTCTTC. Translating it yields CAISWTSGEYNEQFF.

This clone was detected only a few times. This chain connects TRBV3-1 (or the pseudogene TRBV3-2) to TRBJ1-1; D is unclear. Trimming cost V 2 bases and J 1 base, with 8 bases left between them. CDR1 is LGHDT, CDR2 YNNKEL, per germline (reference sequence). The CDR3 contains 14 residues. The CDR3 loop reads CASSQYTRNTEAFF. CDR3 coding DNA: TGTGCCAGCAGCCAATACACCAGGAACACTGAAGCTTTCTTT.

The chain employs TRBV7-7 and TRBJ2-5, with D perhaps TRBD1 or TRBD2 (5 bases each). The CDR3 consists of 15 residues. CDR1 and CDR2 from the germline V gene are SSHAT and FNYEAQ (reference sequence). Trimming removed 1 base from V and 4 bases from J, with 13 bases in between. For the CDR3, the DNA is TGTGCCAGCAGCTTAGGAGGGAGAAGGGGAGAGACCCAGTACTTC. Amino acid sequence: CASSLGGRRGETQYF.

This clone has just a few counts. V and J are TRBV19 and TRBJ2-7, with 8 bases lining up with TRBD1. The CDR3 consists of 13 residues. Germline V lookup: CDR1 LNHDA, CDR2 SQIVND (reference sequence). Trimming cost V 2 bases and J 6 bases; bases outside gene matches: 3. The CDR3 spells CASSIQGAAEQYF. The DNA of the CDR3 is TGTGCCAGTAGTATACAGGGGGCCGCCGAGCAGTACTTC.

The rearrangement joins TRBV19 to TRBJ2-7; TRBD1 or TRBD2 may be the D gene (6 bases each). V was clipped by 7 bases and J by 5 bases, with 18 bases between them. The CDR3 runs 14 residues. Germline V gene lookup returns CDR1 LNHDA and CDR2 SQIVND (reference sequence). In DNA, the CDR3 is TGTGCCAGTATCTCCGGGGGCCCAGGGAACGAGCAGTACTTC. Amino acid sequence: CASISGGPGNEQYF. The entire variable domain, with the rest obtained from reference TRBV19 and TRBJ2-7, is as follows: DGGITQSPKYLFRKEGQNVTLSCEQNLNHDAMYWYRQDPGQGLRLIYYSQIVNDFQKGDIAEGYSVSREKKESFPLTVTSAQKNPTAFYLCASISGGPGNEQYFGPGTRLTVT.

V gene TRBV9 combines with J gene TRBJ2-3; D uncertain. CDR1 and CDR2 (germline): SGDLS, YYNGEE. Trimming removed 4 bases at V and 2 bases at J, with 5 bases between. This CDR3 has 12 residues. The CDR3 loop reads CASSQYTDTQYF. The CDR3 DNA reads as TGTGCCAGCAGCCAATACACAGATACGCAGTATTTT.

This sequence joins TRBV10-2 and TRBJ1-3; perhaps TRBD1 as D (5 bases). Deletions cut 8 bases from V and 2 bases from J, with 16 bases between. This CDR3 comprises 15 residues. Germline V gene data show CDR1 as WSHSY and CDR2 as SAAADI. The CDR3 DNA reads TGCGCCAGCTCCGAGAACCAGGGTACTGGAAACACCATATATTTT. Translation gives CASSENQGTGNTIYF.

This clone was seen a single time. The rearrangement links TRBV19 to TRBJ2-5; unclear D gene. From germline, CDR1 is LNHDA and CDR2 SQIVND (reference sequence). This CDR3 has 11 amino acids. The V end was cut by 3 bases, the J end by 5 bases, with 4 bases between. The CDR3 region has the DNA TGTGCCAGTAGTATCCGCGAGACCCAGTACTTC. This translates into CASSIRETQYF.

This clone was detected only a few times. The chain couples TRBV5-1 to TRBJ2-1; 7 positions agree with TRBD2. J lost 3 bases, V lost 3 bases, and 6 bases had no gene match. Germline values: CDR1 SGHRS, CDR2 YFSETQ. The CDR3 extends over 15 amino acids. The CDR3 reads CASSWLADFYNEQFF. The CDR3 DNA reads as TGCGCCAGCAGCTGGCTAGCGGATTTCTACAATGAGCAGTTCTTC.

V is TRBV5-6 and J is TRBJ1-5, with 7 bases fitting TRBD1. Trimming removed 4 bases from V and 4 bases from J; junction bases left unmatched: 8. The CDR3 covers 15 residues. Germline values: CDR1 SGHDT, CDR2 YYEEEE. For the CDR3, the DNA is TGTGCCAGCAGCCAGGGGACAGTAGCAAATCAGCCCCAGCATTTT. Translating it yields CASSQGTVANQPQHF.

The V and J genes are TRBV6-5 and TRBJ2-5, with D tentatively TRBD2 (6 bases). Trimming pared 6 bases from V and 5 bases from J, leaving 16 bases between. Germline CDR1 MNHEY, CDR2 SVGAGI. The CDR3 length is 14 residues. The CDR3 reads CASRRGGLSETQYF. In DNA, the CDR3 is TGTGCCAGCAGACGAGGAGGGTTATCGGAGACCCAGTACTTC.

The chain couples TRBV24-1 to TRBJ2-6, with a weak D call TRBD1 (6 bases). CDR3 length equals 15 residues. Germline V gene data show CDR1 as KGHDR and CDR2 as SFDVKD. Between the trimmed V and J ends, which lost 10 bases and 0 bases, there was a span of 12 bases. The CDR3 here is CATRDNYSGANVLTF. In DNA form, the CDR3 reads TGTGCCACACGGGACAACTACTCTGGGGCCAACGTCCTGACTTTC.

V gene TRBV6-4 combines with J gene TRBJ1-3, with D tentatively TRBD1 (6 bases). Germline V gene lookup returns CDR1 MRHNA and CDR2 SNTAGT. V lost 0 bases, J lost 0 bases, and 12 bases lay in between. CDR3 length equals 17 residues. The CDR3 spells CASSDSWTVHSGNTIYF. CDR3 bases: TGTGCCAGCAGTGACTCCTGGACAGTGCACTCTGGAAACACCATATATTTT.

The chain recombines TRBV7-9 with TRBJ1-1; D gene unclear. In germline, CDR1 is SEHNR, CDR2 FQNEAQ (reference sequence). V was trimmed by 0 bases and J by 4 bases, leaving 9 bases between them. The CDR3 spans 14 residues. CDR3 amino acids: CASSLAGRPTEAFF. CDR3 coding DNA: TGTGCCAGCAGCTTAGCTGGACGCCCCACTGAAGCTTTCTTT.

The chain employs TRBV6-5 and TRBJ1-1; 7 nucleotides align to TRBD1. This CDR3 is 12 amino acids long. CDR1 is MNHEY, CDR2 SVGAGI, per germline. The junction had 9 bases not matched to a gene; V was cut back by 6 bases and J by 11 bases. The CDR3 DNA sequence: TGTGCCAGCAGGCCGACAGGGTTTAGGGCTTTCTTT. Its translation: CASRPTGFRAFF.

The genes are TRBV12-5 and TRBJ1-1, with a tentative D call TRBD1 (6 bases). Between the trimmed V and J ends, which lost 9 bases and 2 bases, there was a span of 16 bases. The CDR3 runs to 14 residues. Germline CDR1 LGHNT, CDR2 FRNRAP. The CDR3 coding sequence is TGTGCTAGCCTGATAGGGACACCTAACACTGAAGCTTTCTTT. Its protein is CASLIGTPNTEAFF.

This clone occurred once. The gene calls are TRBV6-6 and TRBJ1-2; a weak D match, TRBD1 (6 bases). V lost 5 bases, J lost 8 bases, and 24 bases lay in between. In germline, CDR1 is MNHNY, CDR2 SVGAGI (reference sequence). The CDR3 sequence is 16 residues long. The CDR3 protein is CASSRSGGGLGRGYTF. Written as DNA, the CDR3 is TGTGCCAGCAGTCGAAGTGGGGGGGGCTTAGGTCGAGGCTACACCTTC.

V is TRBV3-1 (or the pseudogene TRBV3-2) and J is TRBJ2-1; 9 nucleotides align to TRBD2. CDR3 size: 16 residues. V lost 1 base, J lost 2 bases, and 3 bases stayed unmatched. CDR1 LGHDT and CDR2 YNNKEL come from the germline V gene (reference sequence). The CDR3 bases are TGTGCCAGCAGCCAAGCGGCGGGAGGGCCCTACAATGAGCAGTTCTTC. Translating gives CASSQAAGGPYNEQFF.

The J gene is TRBJ2-3, the V gene TRBV6-1; TRBD2 matches 7 bases. V was pared by 0 bases and J by 2 bases, with 2 bases of the junction left unmatched. Germline CDR1 reads MNHNS; CDR2 reads SASEGT. This CDR3 is 15 amino acids long. The CDR3 region has the DNA TGTGCCAGCAGTGAAGCTAGCGGGTCCACAGATACGCAGTATTTT. Translated: CASSEASGSTDTQYF.

This sequence joins TRBV5-1 and TRBJ1-1; the match to TRBD1 covers 9 bases. This CDR3 is built from 14 residues. Germline lookup yields CDR1 SGHRS and CDR2 YFSETQ. V lost 7 bases to trimming and J lost 2 bases; unmatched junction nucleotides: 6. CDR3 DNA: TGCGCCAGCGGAAAGGGACAGGGAAACACTGAAGCTTTCTTT. Amino acid sequence: CASGKGQGNTEAFF.